Shown below are 31 T cell receptor beta chains from a single sample sequenced in a study of blood T cell repertoires in COVID-19. The data were produced by immunoSEQ multiplex PCR, yet TCRdb's version contains in-frame clones alone and is incomplete. The sample has over 400,000 clones; more than 85% are singletons. The sequencing sample was made of PBMCs or T cells enriched from blood (not recorded which). The receptors originated from a woman aged 55-70 years who had recovered from COVID-19.

The gene calls are TRBV5-1 and TRBJ1-3, with 8 positions matching TRBD1. The germline V gene has CDR1 SGHRS and CDR2 YFSETQ. The CDR3 runs to 17 residues. Losses at the gene ends were 2 bases for V and 0 bases for J; bases not matched to a gene: 7. The DNA of the CDR3 is TGCGCCAGCAGCTTAGTCTACAGGGGGGACTCTGGAAACACCATATATTTT. The encoded protein is CASSLVYRGDSGNTIYF.

The genes are TRBV19 and TRBJ1-4, with D hard to call. The V gene lost 9 bases and the J gene lost 8 bases, with 10 bases spanning the gap. Germline values: CDR1 LNHDA, CDR2 SQIVND (reference sequence). This CDR3 has 11 amino acids. The chain's CDR3 is CASLRGEKLFF. CDR3 nucleotide sequence: TGTGCCAGCCTGAGAGGGGAAAAACTGTTTTTT.

A single count supports this clone. The chain joins TRBV5-1 to TRBJ1-4; 7 bases match TRBD1. The CDR3 extends over 16 amino acids. V trimming: 6 bases; J trimming: 10 bases; junction bases outside the gene matches: 18. Germline CDR1 is SGHRS and CDR2 is YFSETQ. CDR3 sequence reads: CASKEQGRQGDGKLFF. As DNA, the CDR3 is TGCGCCAGCAAGGAACAAGGAAGGCAGGGGGATGGAAAACTGTTTTTT. Combining the CDR3 with reference TRBV5-1 and TRBJ1-4 gives the whole variable domain KAGVTQTPRYLIKTRGQQVTLSCSPISGHRSVSWYQQTPGQGLQFLFEYFSETQRNKGNFPGRFSGRQFSNSRSEMNVSTLELGDSALYLCASKEQGRQGDGKLFFGSGTQLSVL.

V gene TRBV5-1 combines with J gene TRBJ1-4; TRBD1 is a possible D gene (6 bases). V was shortened by 4 bases and J by 8 bases, with 18 bases between the two germline ends. The CDR3 is 15 residues long. Per the germline V gene, CDR1 is SGHRS and CDR2 is YFSETQ. CDR3: CASSPRGGGSEKLFF. The DNA for the CDR3 is TGCGCCAGCAGCCCGCGGGGAGGGGGGTCCGAAAAACTGTTTTTT.

V is TRBV7-9 and J is TRBJ2-5, with a weak D call TRBD2 (6 bases). The germline V gene has CDR1 SEHNR and CDR2 FQNEAQ (reference sequence). The CDR3 sequence is 15 residues long. The V end was cut by 8 bases, the J end by 2 bases, with 18 bases between. The CDR3 DNA reads as TGTGCCAGCTCCCGGTCTGGGGGGTTACAAGAGACCCAGTACTTC. It codes for CASSRSGGLQETQYF. The complete variable domain, with remaining parts taken from reference TRBV7-9 and TRBJ2-5, reads DTGVSQNPRHKITKRGQNVTFRCDPISEHNRLYWYRQTLGQGPEFLTYFQNEAQLEKSRLLSDRFSAERPKGSFSTLEIQRTEQGDSAMYLCASSRSGGLQETQYFGPGTRLLVL.

This clone was recorded only once. The chain uses TRBV24-1 and TRBJ1-4; TRBD1 agrees at 7 bases. The germline gives CDR1 KGHDR, CDR2 SFDVKD. This CDR3 spans 14 amino acids. With 4 bases clipped from V and 6 bases from J, the junction kept 4 bases outside the gene matches. The CDR3 spells CATSDPTGDEKLFF. In DNA, the CDR3 is TGTGCCACCAGTGACCCCACAGGGGATGAAAAACTGTTTTTT.

This chain uses TRBV6-6 with TRBJ2-5; 10 positions match TRBD2. Looked up from germline, CDR1 is MNHNY and CDR2 is SVGAGI (reference sequence). Trimming removed 5 bases from V and 1 base from J; junction bases left unmatched: 16. The CDR3 extends over 19 amino acids. The CDR3 is CASSPQGLAGAVTQETQYF. CDR3 DNA sequence: TGTGCCAGCAGTCCCCAGGGGCTAGCGGGGGCGGTAACCCAAGAGACCCAGTACTTC.

CDR3 sequence reads: CASSVNLLQGADTGELFF. As DNA, the CDR3 is TGTGCCAGCAGCGTAAACCTACTACAGGGGGCCGACACCGGGGAGCTGTTTTTT. This chain uses TRBV9 with TRBJ2-2; 9 bases fit TRBD1. CDR1 is SGDLS and CDR2 is YYNGEE in the germline V gene. The J segment lost 3 bases and the V segment lost 1 base, leaving 10 bases of the junction unmatched. This CDR3 has 18 amino acids. The full variable domain, its missing parts supplied by reference TRBV9 and TRBJ2-2, is DSGVTQTPKHLITATGQRVTLRCSPRSGDLSVYWYQQSLDQGLQFLIQYYNGEERAKGNILERFSAQQFPDLHSELNLSSLELGDSALYFCASSVNLLQGADTGELFFGEGSRLTVL.

This chain links TRBV24-1 with TRBJ2-7; 10 nucleotides match TRBD2. The trim removed 1 base at V and 3 bases at J, leaving 5 bases unmatched. This CDR3 is 16 amino acids long. Germline assignment: CDR1 KGHDR and CDR2 SFDVKD. The CDR3 region has the DNA TGTGCCACCAGTGATTTTCCCCTAGCGGGGGTCTACGAGCAGTACGTC. As protein: CATSDFPLAGVYEQYV.

This chain connects TRBV12-5 to TRBJ1-5; unclear D gene. CDR1 and CDR2 (germline): LGHNT, FRNRAP. The CDR3 loop spans 15 amino acids. The V end lost 0 bases, the J end lost 1 base, and 7 bases lay between the germline ends. CDR3 amino acids: CASGLVLGSNQPQHF. The CDR3 DNA follows: TGTGCTAGTGGTTTGGTACTCGGGAGCAATCAGCCCCAGCATTTT.

V gene TRBV27 combines with J gene TRBJ1-2; 8 positions match TRBD1. Germline loops: CDR1 MNHEY, CDR2 SMNVEV (reference sequence). This CDR3 has 14 amino acids. V shed 6 bases, J shed 2 bases, and the junction held 5 bases outside the gene matches. CDR3 sequence: CASRPGQGNYGYTF. CDR3 bases: TGTGCCAGCAGGCCCGGACAGGGCAACTATGGCTACACCTTC.

As DNA, the CDR3 is TGCGCCAGCAGTCCAAGATTTCTCGCAGGGGACAGAATCAATCAGCCCCAGCATTTT. Translating gives CASSPRFLAGDRINQPQHF. The rearrangement uses TRBV4-1 and TRBJ1-5, with TRBD1 identical over 7 bases. Looked up from germline, CDR1 is MGHRA and CDR2 is YSYEKL. V lost 6 bases, J lost 3 bases, and 20 bases stayed unmatched. The CDR3 extends over 19 amino acids.

This clone was seen a single time. The chain recombines TRBV27 with TRBJ2-3; D may be TRBD2 (5 bases). The ends were cut back, 6 bases at V and 2 bases at J, with 18 bases in the middle. Germline-derived CDR1 and CDR2 are MNHEY and SMNVEV (reference sequence). This CDR3 comprises 16 residues. CDR3 sequence reads: CASSPALAWDTDTQYF. CDR3 bases: TGTGCCAGCAGCCCAGCCCTAGCATGGGACACAGATACGCAGTATTTT.

A remark on this clone: This sample includes further DNA sequences coding for the same CDR3. J is TRBJ2-2 and V is TRBV5-1, with a weak D call TRBD1 (5 bases). Germline V gene lookup returns CDR1 SGHRS and CDR2 YFSETQ. The CDR3 sequence is 13 residues long. V was clipped by 3 bases and J by 6 bases, with 9 bases between them. The DNA of the CDR3 is TGCGCCAGCAGCTCCCAGGGCCCCGGGGAGCTGTTTTTT. Protein product: CASSSQGPGELFF.

In DNA, the CDR3 is TGTGCCGGACAGGGGAGTGTCGGGTACACTGAAGCTTTCTTT. It codes for CAGQGSVGYTEAFF. J is TRBJ1-1 and V is TRBV6-5; 9 nucleotides match TRBD1. Trimming removed 11 bases from V and 3 bases from J; junction bases left unmatched: 10. The germline gives CDR1 MNHEY, CDR2 SVGAGI. The CDR3 consists of 14 residues.

The rearrangement joins TRBV5-1 to TRBJ1-1, with D hard to call. V lost 1 base and J 4 bases, leaving 14 bases between the germline ends. Germline-derived CDR1 and CDR2 are SGHRS and YFSETQ. The CDR3 extends over 15 amino acids. CDR3 sequence (DNA): TGCGCCAGCAGCTTGTCTGTAATCGGTTCCACTGAAGCTTTCTTT. This codes for CASSLSVIGSTEAFF.

The V call is TRBV3-1 (or the pseudogene TRBV3-2), the J call TRBJ2-3, with D possibly being TRBD1 (5 bases). Trimming took off 5 bases at V and 3 bases at J, with 15 bases between the two ends. Germline CDR1 is LGHDT and CDR2 is YNNKEL (reference sequence). The CDR3 runs to 15 residues. The CDR3 DNA reads TGTGCCAGCAGCTCAGGGCCCTCGGGTACAGATACGCAGTATTTT. Translated: CASSSGPSGTDTQYF.

This clone was seen only once. The chain recombines TRBV19 with TRBJ2-5; D gene unclear. The CDR3 loop spans 15 amino acids. Germline V lookup: CDR1 LNHDA, CDR2 SQIVND (reference sequence). The ends were cut back, 6 bases at V and 2 bases at J, with 16 bases in the middle. The CDR3 is CASRSRPALQETQYF. DNA for the CDR3: TGTGCCAGTAGATCGCGGCCAGCACTACAAGAGACCCAGTACTTC.

This chain connects TRBV19 to TRBJ1-1; weak D call: TRBD1 (6 bases). CDR1 is LNHDA, CDR2 SQIVND, per germline (reference sequence). Trimming took off 2 bases at V and 5 bases at J, with 6 bases between the two ends. This CDR3 is built from 12 residues. This CDR3 is CASSIQGTEAFF. Here the CDR3 DNA reads TGTGCCAGTAGTATACAGGGGACTGAAGCTTTCTTT.

This chain connects TRBV2 to TRBJ2-7, with 10 bases lining up with TRBD2. This CDR3 is 18 amino acids long. The J segment lost 3 bases and the V segment lost 0 bases, leaving 11 bases of the junction unmatched. Germline V lookup: CDR1 SNHLY, CDR2 FYNNEI. The CDR3 protein is CASSEALYVAGGVYEQYF. The CDR3 region has the DNA TGTGCCAGCAGTGAAGCGCTTTATGTAGCGGGGGGCGTCTACGAGCAGTACTTC. Full variable domain (rest looked up from reference TRBV2 and TRBJ2-7): EPEVTQTPSHQVTQMGQEVILRCVPISNHLYFYWYRQILGQKVEFLVSFYNNEISEKSEIFDDQFSVERPDGSNFTLKIRSTKLEDSAMYFCASSEALYVAGGVYEQYFGPGTRLTVT.

The chain carries TRBV6-5 and TRBJ2-3; no clear D gene. V gave up 2 bases and J gave up 2 bases, with 11 bases separating them. The CDR3 is 15 amino acids. CDR1 is MNHEY, CDR2 SVGAGI, per germline. CDR3 in amino acids: CASSYQARVTDTQYF. The CDR3 DNA sequence: TGTGCCAGCAGTTACCAGGCCCGCGTCACAGATACGCAGTATTTT.

The V gene is TRBV20-1, the J gene TRBJ1-4, with D hard to call. Germline-derived CDR1 and CDR2 are DFQATT and SNEGSKA (reference sequence). V was cut by 7 bases and J by 8 bases, with 11 bases left in between. The CDR3 sequence is 11 residues long. CDR3 protein: CSVRVKEKLFF. As DNA, the CDR3 is TGCAGTGTGAGGGTTAAAGAAAAACTGTTTTTT.

This chain joins TRBV5-1 and TRBJ1-6; D gene ambiguous. CDR3 length: 14 amino acids. Germline CDR1 is SGHRS and CDR2 is YFSETQ. V lost 0 bases to trimming and J lost 8 bases, with 9 bases between them. In DNA, the CDR3 is TGCGCCAGCAGCTTGGAGGGAGGTGATTCACCCCTCCACTTT. It specifies CASSLEGGDSPLHF.

The rearrangement uses TRBV9 and TRBJ2-5, with 7 bases fitting TRBD1. V lost 0 bases, J lost 6 bases, and 11 bases stayed unmatched. This CDR3 comprises 16 residues. Germline V gene data show CDR1 as SGDLS and CDR2 as YYNGEE. CDR3 sequence: CASSVGVGTGEQTQYF. The CDR3 bases are TGTGCCAGCAGCGTAGGGGTAGGAACAGGGGAGCAGACCCAGTACTTC.

J is TRBJ1-2 and V is TRBV7-9; D gene ambiguous. The CDR3 extends over 13 amino acids. Trimming left V 4 bases short and J 4 bases short, with 10 bases between. CDR1 is SEHNR, CDR2 FQNEAQ, per germline (reference sequence). Here the CDR3 reads CASSSLGGYGYTF. In nucleotides, the CDR3 is TGTGCCAGCAGCTCCCTCGGAGGCTATGGCTACACCTTC.

The V and J genes are TRBV21-1 and TRBJ2-1; TRBD1, the D gene given by the table, was not confirmed from the DNA. TRBV21-1 is a recognized pseudogene. The CDR3 runs 19 residues. This CDR3 reads CASSKSGTGSLRGWNEQFF. CDR3 nucleotides: TGTGCCAGCAGCAAATCTGGGACAGGGTCCCTCCGGGGGTGGAATGAGCAGTTCTTC.

This chain links TRBV15 with TRBJ2-7; D gene unclear. Germline V gene lookup returns CDR1 LNHNV and CDR2 YYDKDF (reference sequence). Trimming stripped 0 bases from V and 0 bases from J, with 6 bases between. This CDR3 region has 14 residues. CDR3 sequence reads: CATSREESSYEQYF. The CDR3, as DNA: TGTGCCACCAGCAGAGAAGAGAGCTCCTACGAGCAGTACTTC.

This sequence joins TRBV27 and TRBJ1-6; D uncertain. With 4 bases removed from V and 4 bases from J, the gap between germline ends came to 8 bases. The germline V gene has CDR1 MNHEY and CDR2 SMNVEV (reference sequence). CDR3 length: 14 amino acids. The chain's CDR3 is CASSSGSYNSPLHF. The CDR3 DNA follows: TGTGCCAGCAGTTCGGGGTCTTATAATTCACCCCTCCACTTT.

This clone was recorded only once. The V call is TRBV7-9, the J call TRBJ2-7; D might be TRBD1 (7 bases). The V end lost 5 bases, the J end lost 5 bases, and 19 bases lay between the germline ends. Germline assignment: CDR1 SEHNR and CDR2 FQNEAQ (reference sequence). This CDR3 spans 15 amino acids. CDR3 nucleotide sequence: TGTGCCAGCAGCCACGGCAGGGGGGACTTGGACGAGCAGTACTTC. Its protein is CASSHGRGDLDEQYF. Looking up the rest from reference TRBV7-9 and TRBJ2-7 gives the full variable domain: DTGVSQNPRHKITKRGQNVTFRCDPISEHNRLYWYRQTLGQGPEFLTYFQNEAQLEKSRLLSDRFSAERPKGSFSTLEIQRTEQGDSAMYLCASSHGRGDLDEQYFGPGTRLTVT.

Of note for this clone: Other DNA sequences from this sample encode an identical CDR3 as well. The genes are TRBV10-3 and TRBJ2-3; D is ambiguous. Between the trimmed V and J ends, which lost 4 bases and 1 base, there was a span of 9 bases. There are 14 residues in the CDR3. Germline V lookup: CDR1 ENHRY, CDR2 SYGVKD. CDR3 in amino acids: CAISASGGTDTQYF. CDR3 sequence (DNA): TGTGCCATCAGTGCGTCGGGCGGCACAGATACGCAGTATTTT.

The gene calls are TRBV20-1 and TRBJ1-5; TRBD1 is a possible D gene (5 bases). From germline, CDR1 is DFQATT and CDR2 SNEGSKA (reference sequence). The V gene lost 3 bases and the J gene lost 0 bases, with 18 bases spanning the gap. The CDR3 extends over 17 amino acids. CDR3 DNA: TGCAGTGCTAGTCCCCGGACACTGTCCCATAGCAATCAGCCCCAGCATTTT. It yields the protein CSASPRTLSHSNQPQHF.